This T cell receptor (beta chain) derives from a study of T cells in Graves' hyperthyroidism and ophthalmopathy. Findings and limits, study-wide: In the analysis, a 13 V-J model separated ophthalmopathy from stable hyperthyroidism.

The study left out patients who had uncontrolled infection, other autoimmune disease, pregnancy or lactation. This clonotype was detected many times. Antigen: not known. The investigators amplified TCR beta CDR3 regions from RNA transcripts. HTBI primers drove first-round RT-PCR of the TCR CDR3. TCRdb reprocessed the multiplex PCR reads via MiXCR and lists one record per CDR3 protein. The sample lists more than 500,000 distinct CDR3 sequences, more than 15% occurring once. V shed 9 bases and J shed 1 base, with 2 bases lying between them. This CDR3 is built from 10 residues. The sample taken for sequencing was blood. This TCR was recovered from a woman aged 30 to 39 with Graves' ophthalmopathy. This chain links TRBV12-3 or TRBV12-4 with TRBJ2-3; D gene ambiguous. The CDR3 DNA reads TGTGCCAGTGGCACAGATACGCAGTATTTT. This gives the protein CASGTDTQYF.